Sequencing of this T cell receptor beta chain was carried out in a study of cytomegalovirus exposure and HLA in healthy donors. This PCR relied on a set of 60 Vbeta primers and 13 Jbeta primers. Method: immunoSEQ multiplex PCR; TCRdb's copy keeps in-frame clones and lacks some. The table shows 160,000 or so clones, with roughly 79% occurring only once. The CDR3 runs to 17 residues. Germline V CDR1 and CDR2: SGHRS, YFSETQ. Unmatched junction bases numbered 15, after V lost 4 bases and J lost 5 bases. The V gene is TRBV5-1, the J gene TRBJ2-7; 10 bases agree with TRBD1. This sequence originates from a woman aged 18-30 years in good health and CMV-seropositive. The sample consisted of PBMCs. The CDR3 reads CASSQDAPGQGFDEQYF. The CDR3 DNA reads as TGCGCCAGCAGCCAAGACGCCCCGGGACAGGGGTTCGACGAGCAGTACTTC.